A single sample is the source of the 14 T cell receptor beta chains below, sequenced in a study of cytomegalovirus exposure and HLA in healthy donors (TCRdb year 2017). Libraries were built with the immunoSEQ multiplex PCR assay. A mixture of 60 forward primers for TCR Vbeta segments and 13 reverse primers for TCR Jbeta segments was used in the multiplex PCR. Sourced from immuneACCESS, this table was stored by TCRdb with only in-frame sequences that have V and J called. A share of the clones is absent; for the studies checked, an unresolved V gene accounts for under half, and the remainder has no known explanation. The table for this sample shows tens of thousands of clones. The top ten hold around 3.5% of the sample. Specimen: PBMCs. The receptors stem from a middle-aged woman in good health and CMV-seropositive.

J is TRBJ1-2 and V is TRBV11-1; D gene uncertain. Germline CDR1 and CDR2: SGHAT and FQDESV (reference sequence). The CDR3 is 14 residues long. Trimming pared 5 bases from V and 7 bases from J, leaving 17 bases between. The CDR3 nucleotides read TGTGCCAGCAGCGTCAACGGGATTCGGGGTGGCTACACCTTC. Its translation is CASSVNGIRGGYTF.

The chain couples TRBV6-1 to TRBJ1-5, with 7 bases that match TRBD1. CDR3 length: 14 residues. Germline V gives CDR1 MNHNS, CDR2 SASEGT. V gave up 4 bases and J gave up 3 bases; unmatched junction bases: 3. CDR3 coding DNA: TGTGCCAGCAGTGCGACAGGGCCCAATCAGCCCCAGCATTTT. This sequence encodes CASSATGPNQPQHF.

The V gene is TRBV18, the J gene TRBJ2-5; a possible D gene is TRBD1 (5 bases). Trimming pared 3 bases from V and 5 bases from J, leaving 13 bases between. The germline V gene has CDR1 KGHSH and CDR2 LQKENI. CDR3 length equals 14 residues. As DNA, the CDR3 is TGTGCCAGCTCACCTCCTGAACACAGGGAGACCCAGTACTTC. It codes for CASSPPEHRETQYF.

J is TRBJ1-1 and V is TRBV18; maybe TRBD1 (5 bases). Germline V gene lookup returns CDR1 KGHSH and CDR2 LQKENI. The V end was cut by 1 base, the J end by 1 base, with 7 bases between. The CDR3 contains 14 residues. CDR3 in DNA: TGTGCCAGCTCACCACTGGGGGGGAACACTGAAGCTTTCTTT. Its translation is CASSPLGGNTEAFF.

The chain is built from TRBV6-1 and TRBJ1-2; D may be TRBD1 (5 bases). With 3 bases removed from V and 6 bases from J, the gap between germline ends came to 20 bases. The CDR3 consists of 16 residues. The V gene's germline CDR1 is MNHNS and CDR2 SASEGT. The DNA of the CDR3 is TGTGCCAGCAGTGACCGGGCAGGGAGGATTGAGCATGGCTACACCTTC. Translated, it gives CASSDRAGRIEHGYTF.

The chain is built from TRBV2 and TRBJ2-3, with TRBD2 identical over 8 bases. This CDR3 contains 16 residues. J lost 0 bases, V lost 10 bases, and 12 bases had no gene match. Per germline, CDR1 SNHLY and CDR2 FYNNEI. CDR3 nucleotide sequence: TGTGCCACCCCCGGGAGGGAGATGACTAGCACAGATACGCAGTATTTT. Translation: CATPGREMTSTDTQYF.

The V gene is TRBV28, the J gene TRBJ2-7; 7 bases are shared with TRBD2. This CDR3 is 16 amino acids long. Germline lookup yields CDR1 MDHEN and CDR2 SYDVKM. Germline trimming cut 2 bases from V and 8 bases from J; bases unmatched to any gene: 15. As DNA, the CDR3 is TGTGCCAGCAGTTTAGAGGGAGGGCCGGGGAGAGTAAAGCAGTACTTC. This translates into CASSLEGGPGRVKQYF.

As for this clone: Its ends do not fully match the called genes, so a read error is possible. This chain links TRBV30 with TRBJ2-7; TRBD2 agrees at 8 bases. The CDR3 consists of 15 residues. Germline CDR1 and CDR2: GTSNPN and SVGIG (reference sequence). The CDR3 sequence is CAGSVFSGRNNEQYF. CDR3 coding DNA: TGTGCCGGGAGTGTTTTCAGCGGGAGAAACAACGAGCAGTACTTC.

The V gene is TRBV30, the J gene TRBJ2-5, with D possibly TRBD2 on 5 matching bases. V lost 0 bases and J 0 bases, leaving 14 bases between the germline ends. This CDR3 is 16 amino acids long. Germline CDR1 is GTSNPN and CDR2 is SVGIG (reference sequence). The DNA for the CDR3 is TGTGCCTGGAGTGTTAAAATATTCGGGAACCAAGAGACCCAGTACTTC. It yields the protein CAWSVKIFGNQETQYF.

The J gene is TRBJ2-7, the V gene TRBV5-6; D not resolved. The V and J ends lost 0 bases and 0 bases respectively, with 10 bases between them. The germline V gene has CDR1 SGHDT and CDR2 YYEEEE. The CDR3 is made up of 15 amino acids. The CDR3 coding sequence is TGTGCCAGCAGCTTGGGACTTACCCTCTCCTACGAGCAGTACTTC. This gives the protein CASSLGLTLSYEQYF.

This rearrangement joins TRBV4-2 to TRBJ1-2, with a possible D match to TRBD1 (6 bases). Germline V CDR1 and CDR2: LGHNA, YNFKEQ. The CDR3 runs 13 residues. Trimming took 0 bases from V and 4 from J, leaving 6 bases between them. The CDR3 is CASSQETGYGYTF. The CDR3 DNA sequence: TGTGCCAGCAGCCAAGAGACAGGCTATGGCTACACCTTC.

J is TRBJ2-2 and V is TRBV29-1, with 9 positions matching TRBD2. The CDR3 runs 17 residues. With 5 bases clipped from V and 4 bases from J, the junction kept 14 bases outside the gene matches. From germline, CDR1 is SQVTM and CDR2 ANQGSEA. CDR3 sequence: CSVTGNIAGVGTGELFF. DNA for the CDR3: TGCAGCGTTACCGGGAATATAGCGGGAGTGGGCACCGGGGAGCTGTTTTTT.

The rearrangement uses TRBV19 and TRBJ1-1; 8 bases fit TRBD1. This CDR3 comprises 15 residues. CDR1 is LNHDA and CDR2 is SQIVND in the germline V gene (reference sequence). V lost 11 bases and J lost 0; bases outside the gene matches: 11. The CDR3 reads CASQGAGGLNTEAFF. The CDR3 DNA follows: TGTGCCTCTCAGGGGGCAGGGGGCTTGAACACTGAAGCTTTCTTT.

The chain has TRBV30 and TRBJ2-7; 13 bases line up with TRBD2. From germline, CDR1 is GTSNPN and CDR2 SVGIG (reference sequence). The trim removed 2 bases at V and 2 bases at J, leaving 9 bases unmatched. The CDR3 totals 17 residues. For the CDR3, the DNA is TGTGCCTGGAGTTCCGGGACTAGCGGGACTAGGACCTACGAGCAGTACTTC. Its translation is CAWSSGTSGTRTYEQYF.